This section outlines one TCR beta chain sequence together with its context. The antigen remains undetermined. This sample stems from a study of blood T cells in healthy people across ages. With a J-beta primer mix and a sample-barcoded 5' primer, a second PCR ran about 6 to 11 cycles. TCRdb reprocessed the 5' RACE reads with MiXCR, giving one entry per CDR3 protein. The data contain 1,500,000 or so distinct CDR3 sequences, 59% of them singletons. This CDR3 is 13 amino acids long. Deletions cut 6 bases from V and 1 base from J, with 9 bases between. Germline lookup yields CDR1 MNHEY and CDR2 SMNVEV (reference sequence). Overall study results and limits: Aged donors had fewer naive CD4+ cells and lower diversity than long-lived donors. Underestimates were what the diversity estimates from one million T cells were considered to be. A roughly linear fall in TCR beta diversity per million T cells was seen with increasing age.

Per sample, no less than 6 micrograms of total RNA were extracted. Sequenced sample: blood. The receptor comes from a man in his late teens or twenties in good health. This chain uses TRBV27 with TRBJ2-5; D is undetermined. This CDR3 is CASRALSQETQYF. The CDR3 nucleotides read TGTGCCAGCAGGGCCCTTTCCCAAGAGACCCAGTACTTC.